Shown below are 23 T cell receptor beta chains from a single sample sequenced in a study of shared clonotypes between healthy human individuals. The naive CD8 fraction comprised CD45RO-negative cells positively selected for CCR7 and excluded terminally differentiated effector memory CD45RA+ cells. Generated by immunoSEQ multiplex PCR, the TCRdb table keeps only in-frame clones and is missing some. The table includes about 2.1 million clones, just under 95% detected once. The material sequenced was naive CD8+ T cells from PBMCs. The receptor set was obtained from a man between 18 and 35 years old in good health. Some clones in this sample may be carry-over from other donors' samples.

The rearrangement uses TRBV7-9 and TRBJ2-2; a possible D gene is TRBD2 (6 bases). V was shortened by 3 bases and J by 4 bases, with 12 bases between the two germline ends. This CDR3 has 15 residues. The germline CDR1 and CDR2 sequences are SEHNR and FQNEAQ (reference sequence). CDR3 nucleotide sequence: TGTGCCAGCAGCTTGAGTCGGGAGACCACCGGGGAGCTGTTTTTT. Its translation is CASSLSRETTGELFF.

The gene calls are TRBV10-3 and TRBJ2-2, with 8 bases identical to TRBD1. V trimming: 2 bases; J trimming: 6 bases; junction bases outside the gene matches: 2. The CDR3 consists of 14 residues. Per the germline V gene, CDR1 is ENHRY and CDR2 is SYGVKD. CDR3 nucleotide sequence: TGTGCCATCAGTGAGAGGGGACAGGCCGGGGAGCTGTTTTTT. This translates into CAISERGQAGELFF.

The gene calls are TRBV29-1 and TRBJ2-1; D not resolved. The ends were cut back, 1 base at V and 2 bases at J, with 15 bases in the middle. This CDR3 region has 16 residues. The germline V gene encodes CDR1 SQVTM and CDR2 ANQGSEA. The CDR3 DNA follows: TGCAGCGTTGAAGGAGTGGAACTGTTCGCCTACAATGAGCAGTTCTTC. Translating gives CSVEGVELFAYNEQFF.

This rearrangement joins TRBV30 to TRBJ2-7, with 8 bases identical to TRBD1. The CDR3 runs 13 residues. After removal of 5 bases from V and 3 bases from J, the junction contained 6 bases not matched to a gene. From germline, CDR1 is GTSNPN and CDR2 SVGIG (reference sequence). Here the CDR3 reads CAWEQGVLYEQYF. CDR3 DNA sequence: TGTGCCTGGGAACAGGGGGTGCTCTACGAGCAGTACTTC.

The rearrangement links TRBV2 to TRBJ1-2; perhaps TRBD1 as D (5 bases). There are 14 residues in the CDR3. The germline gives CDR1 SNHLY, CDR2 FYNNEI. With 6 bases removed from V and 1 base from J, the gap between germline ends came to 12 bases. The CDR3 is CASRARGDNYGYTF. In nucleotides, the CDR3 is TGTGCCAGCAGGGCCCGGGGCGATAACTATGGCTACACCTTC.

CDR3: CASSLASDRFYEQYF. CDR3 in DNA: TGTGCCAGCAGTTTAGCCTCGGACAGGTTCTACGAGCAGTACTTC. The V call is TRBV28, the J call TRBJ2-7; TRBD1 matches at 7 bases. Trimming took 2 bases from V and 3 from J; bases not matched to a gene: 7. CDR1 and CDR2 (germline): MDHEN, SYDVKM. There are 15 residues in the CDR3.

The chain's CDR3 is CASSFVGGRETQYF. DNA of the CDR3: TGTGCCAGCAGTTTTGTGGGGGGCAGAGAGACCCAGTACTTC. The chain links TRBV28 to TRBJ2-5; perhaps D is TRBD1 or TRBD2 (6 bases each). V dropped 3 bases and J dropped 4 bases, with 12 bases sitting between them. The CDR3 runs 14 residues. CDR1 is MDHEN, CDR2 SYDVKM, per germline.

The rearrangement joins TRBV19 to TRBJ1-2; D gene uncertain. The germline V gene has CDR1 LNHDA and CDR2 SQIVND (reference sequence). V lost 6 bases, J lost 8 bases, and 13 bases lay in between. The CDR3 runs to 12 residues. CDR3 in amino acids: CASRVGTGGYTF. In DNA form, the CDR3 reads TGTGCCAGTAGGGTCGGTACTGGCGGCTACACCTTC.

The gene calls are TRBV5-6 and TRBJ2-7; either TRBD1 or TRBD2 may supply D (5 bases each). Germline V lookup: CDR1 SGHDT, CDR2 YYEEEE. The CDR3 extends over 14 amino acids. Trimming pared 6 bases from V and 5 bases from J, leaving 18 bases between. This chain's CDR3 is CASKTQEEANEQYF. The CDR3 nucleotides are TGTGCCAGCAAGACACAGGAGGAGGCTAACGAGCAGTACTTC.

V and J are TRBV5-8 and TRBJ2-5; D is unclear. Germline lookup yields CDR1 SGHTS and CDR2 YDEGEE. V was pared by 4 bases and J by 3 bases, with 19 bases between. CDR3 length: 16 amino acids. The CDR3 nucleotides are TGTGCCAGCAGCACAGCCCCCATCGCCTACGAAGAGACCCAGTACTTC. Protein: CASSTAPIAYEETQYF.

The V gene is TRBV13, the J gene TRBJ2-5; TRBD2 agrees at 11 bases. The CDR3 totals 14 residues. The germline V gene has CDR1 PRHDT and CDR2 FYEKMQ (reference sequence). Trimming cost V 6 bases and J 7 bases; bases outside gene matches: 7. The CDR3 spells CASSWGLAVGTQYF. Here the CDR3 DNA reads TGTGCCAGCAGTTGGGGACTAGCGGTCGGGACCCAGTACTTC.

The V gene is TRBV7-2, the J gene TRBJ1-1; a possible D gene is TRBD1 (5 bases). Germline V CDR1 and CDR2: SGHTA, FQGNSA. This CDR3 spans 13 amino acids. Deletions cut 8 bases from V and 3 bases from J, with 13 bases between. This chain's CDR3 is CASHQIGDTEAFF. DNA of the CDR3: TGTGCCAGCCACCAGATAGGGGACACTGAAGCTTTCTTT.

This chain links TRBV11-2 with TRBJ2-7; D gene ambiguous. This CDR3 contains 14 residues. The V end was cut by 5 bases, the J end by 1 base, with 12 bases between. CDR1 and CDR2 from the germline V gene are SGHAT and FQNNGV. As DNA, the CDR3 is TGTGCCAGCAGCCTAAGGACGGTTTCCTACGAGCAGTACTTC. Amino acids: CASSLRTVSYEQYF. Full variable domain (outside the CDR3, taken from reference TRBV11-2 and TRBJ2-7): EAGVAQSPRYKIIEKRQSVAFWCNPISGHATLYWYQQILGQGPKLLIQFQNNGVVDDSQLPKDRFSAERLKGVDSTLKIQPAKLEDSAVYLCASSLRTVSYEQYFGPGTRLTVT.

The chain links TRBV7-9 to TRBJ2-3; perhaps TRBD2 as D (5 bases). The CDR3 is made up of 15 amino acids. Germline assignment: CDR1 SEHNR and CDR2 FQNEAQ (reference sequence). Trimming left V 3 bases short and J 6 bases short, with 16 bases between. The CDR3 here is CASSLGAERMDTQYF. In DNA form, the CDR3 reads TGTGCCAGCAGCTTGGGAGCGGAGAGGATGGATACGCAGTATTTT.

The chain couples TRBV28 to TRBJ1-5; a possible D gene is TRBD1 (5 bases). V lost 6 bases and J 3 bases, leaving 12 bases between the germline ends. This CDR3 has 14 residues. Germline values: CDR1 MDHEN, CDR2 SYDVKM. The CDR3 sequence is CASREGRFNQPQHF. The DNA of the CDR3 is TGTGCCAGCAGGGAGGGACGCTTCAATCAGCCCCAGCATTTT.

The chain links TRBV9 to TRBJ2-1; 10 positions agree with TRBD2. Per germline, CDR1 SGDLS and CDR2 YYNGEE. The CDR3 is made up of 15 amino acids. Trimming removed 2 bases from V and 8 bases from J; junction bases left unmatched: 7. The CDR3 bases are TGTGCCAGCAGCGTCCTCGGGACTAGCGTGTATGAGCAGTTCTTC. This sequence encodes CASSVLGTSVYEQFF.

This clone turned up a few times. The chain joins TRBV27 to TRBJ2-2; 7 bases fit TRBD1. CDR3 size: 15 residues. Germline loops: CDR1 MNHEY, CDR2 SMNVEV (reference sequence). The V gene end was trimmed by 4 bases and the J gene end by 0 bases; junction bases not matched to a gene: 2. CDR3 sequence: CASSSGTANTGELFF. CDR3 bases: TGTGCCAGCAGTTCCGGGACAGCGAACACCGGGGAGCTGTTTTTT.

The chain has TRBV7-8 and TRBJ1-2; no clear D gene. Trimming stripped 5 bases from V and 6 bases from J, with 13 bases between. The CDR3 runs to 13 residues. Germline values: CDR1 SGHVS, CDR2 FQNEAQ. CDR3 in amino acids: CASSLRASNGYTF. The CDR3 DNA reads TGTGCCAGCAGCCTCCGTGCCTCTAATGGCTACACCTTC.

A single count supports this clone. CDR3 amino acids: CASSLQEIDTNEKLFF. CDR3 coding DNA: TGCGCCAGCAGCTTACAGGAGATAGATACTAATGAAAAACTGTTTTTT. The rearrangement links TRBV5-1 to TRBJ1-4, with D possibly TRBD1 on 5 matching bases. Trimming shortened V by 2 bases and J by 2 bases, and 13 bases separated the two germline ends. In germline, CDR1 is SGHRS, CDR2 YFSETQ. This CDR3 spans 16 amino acids.

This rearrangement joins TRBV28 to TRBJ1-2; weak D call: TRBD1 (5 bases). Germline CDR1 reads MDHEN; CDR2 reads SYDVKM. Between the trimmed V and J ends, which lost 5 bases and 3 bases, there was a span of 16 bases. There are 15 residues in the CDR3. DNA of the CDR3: TGTGCCAGCAGTCGCCGCCCCGGGGGTTACTATGGCTACACCTTC. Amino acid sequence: CASSRRPGGYYGYTF.

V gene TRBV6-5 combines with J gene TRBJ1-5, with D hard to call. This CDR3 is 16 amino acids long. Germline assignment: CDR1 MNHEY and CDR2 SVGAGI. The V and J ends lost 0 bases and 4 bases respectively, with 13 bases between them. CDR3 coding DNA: TGTGCCAGCAGTTACTCGAGGGTCAGTTGGAATCAGCCCCAGCATTTT. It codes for CASSYSRVSWNQPQHF.

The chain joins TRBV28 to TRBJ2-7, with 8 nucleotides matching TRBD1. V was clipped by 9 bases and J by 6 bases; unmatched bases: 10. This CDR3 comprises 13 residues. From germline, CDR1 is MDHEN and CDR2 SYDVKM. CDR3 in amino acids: CASSSGQGFEQYF. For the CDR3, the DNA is TGTGCCAGTTCTTCCGGACAGGGCTTCGAGCAGTACTTC.

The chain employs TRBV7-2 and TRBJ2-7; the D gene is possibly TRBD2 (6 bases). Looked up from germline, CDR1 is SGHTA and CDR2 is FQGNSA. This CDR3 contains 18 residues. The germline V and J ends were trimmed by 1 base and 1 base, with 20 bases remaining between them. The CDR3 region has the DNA TGTGCCAGCAGCTTAGTAAGCACTCTAGCGCCTACTTCCTACGAGCAGTACTTC. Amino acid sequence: CASSLVSTLAPTSYEQYF.